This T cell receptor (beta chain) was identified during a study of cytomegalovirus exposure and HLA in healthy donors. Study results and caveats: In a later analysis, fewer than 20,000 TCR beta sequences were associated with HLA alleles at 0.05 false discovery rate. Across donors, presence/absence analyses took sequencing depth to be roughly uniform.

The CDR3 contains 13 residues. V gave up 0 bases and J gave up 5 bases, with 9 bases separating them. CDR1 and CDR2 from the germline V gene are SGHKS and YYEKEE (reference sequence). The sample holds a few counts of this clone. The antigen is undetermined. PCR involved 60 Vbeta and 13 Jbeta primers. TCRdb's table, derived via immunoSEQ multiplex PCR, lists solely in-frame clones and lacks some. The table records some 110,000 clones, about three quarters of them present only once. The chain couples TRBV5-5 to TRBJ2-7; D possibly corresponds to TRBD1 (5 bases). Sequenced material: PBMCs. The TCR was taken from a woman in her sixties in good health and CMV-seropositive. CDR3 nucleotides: TGTGCCAGCAGCTTGGTATGGGGCCACGAGCAGTACTTC. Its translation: CASSLVWGHEQYF.